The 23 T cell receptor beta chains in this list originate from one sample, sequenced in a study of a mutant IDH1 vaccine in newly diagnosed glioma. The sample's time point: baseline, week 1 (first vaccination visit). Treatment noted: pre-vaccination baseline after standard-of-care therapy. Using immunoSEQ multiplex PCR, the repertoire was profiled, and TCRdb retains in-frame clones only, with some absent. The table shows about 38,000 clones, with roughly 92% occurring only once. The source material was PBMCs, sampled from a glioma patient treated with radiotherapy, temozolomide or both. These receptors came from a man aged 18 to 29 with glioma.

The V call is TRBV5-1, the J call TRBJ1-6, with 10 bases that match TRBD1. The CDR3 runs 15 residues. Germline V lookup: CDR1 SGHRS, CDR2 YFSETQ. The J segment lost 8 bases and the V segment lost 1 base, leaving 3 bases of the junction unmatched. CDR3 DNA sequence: TGCGCCAGCAGCTTGAGGACAGGGGGTGATTCACCCCTCCACTTT. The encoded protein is CASSLRTGGDSPLHF.

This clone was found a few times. The DNA of the CDR3 is TGCGCCAGCAGCCAAGATGGACCCCGGTCCCATGAGCAGTTCTTC. It translates to CASSQDGPRSHEQFF. The rearrangement links TRBV4-1 to TRBJ2-1; no clear D. V was pared by 0 bases and J by 8 bases, with 14 bases between. This CDR3 is 15 amino acids long. The V gene's germline CDR1 is MGHRA and CDR2 YSYEKL.

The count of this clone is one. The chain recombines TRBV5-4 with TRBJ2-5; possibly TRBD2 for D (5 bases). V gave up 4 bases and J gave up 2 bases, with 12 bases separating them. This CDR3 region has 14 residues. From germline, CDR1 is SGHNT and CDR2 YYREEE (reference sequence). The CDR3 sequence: CASSVGVRQETQYF. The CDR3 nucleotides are TGTGCCAGCAGCGTGGGAGTTCGGCAAGAGACCCAGTACTTC.

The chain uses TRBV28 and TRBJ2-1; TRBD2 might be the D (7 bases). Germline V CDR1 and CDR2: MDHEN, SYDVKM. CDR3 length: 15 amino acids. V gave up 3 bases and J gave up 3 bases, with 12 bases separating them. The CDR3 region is CASSLGGGVYNEQFF. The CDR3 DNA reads TGTGCCAGCAGTTTGGGAGGGGGGGTCTACAATGAGCAGTTCTTC.

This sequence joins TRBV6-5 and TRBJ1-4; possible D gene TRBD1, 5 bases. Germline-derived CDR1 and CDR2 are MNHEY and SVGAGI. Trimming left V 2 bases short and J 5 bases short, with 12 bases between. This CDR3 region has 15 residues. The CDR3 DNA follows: TGTGCCAGCAGTTACGAGGCAGGGCGAAATGAAAAACTGTTTTTT. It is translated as CASSYEAGRNEKLFF.

In DNA form, the CDR3 reads TGTGCCACCAGCCCTAATTGGGGGGGAGGGGTGGAGACCCAGTACTTC. It yields the protein CATSPNWGGGVETQYF. The chain has TRBV15 and TRBJ2-5, with TRBD2 matching over 7 bases. V dropped 5 bases and J dropped 5; count of bases not matched to a gene: 14. In germline, CDR1 is LNHNV, CDR2 YYDKDF (reference sequence). The CDR3 has 16 amino acids.

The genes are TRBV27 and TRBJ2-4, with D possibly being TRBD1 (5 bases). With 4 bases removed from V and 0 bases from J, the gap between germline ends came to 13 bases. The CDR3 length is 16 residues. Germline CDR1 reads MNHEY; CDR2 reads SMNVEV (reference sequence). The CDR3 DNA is TGTGCCAGCAGTTCCAGGGTTACGCTAGCCAAAAACATTCAGTACTTC. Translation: CASSSRVTLAKNIQYF.

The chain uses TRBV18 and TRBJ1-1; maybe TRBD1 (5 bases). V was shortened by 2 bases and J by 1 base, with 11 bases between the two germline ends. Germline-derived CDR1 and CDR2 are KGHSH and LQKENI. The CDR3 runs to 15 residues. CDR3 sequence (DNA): TGTGCCAGCTCACCAGCACCGGGACCGAACACTGAAGCTTTCTTT. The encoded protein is CASSPAPGPNTEAFF.

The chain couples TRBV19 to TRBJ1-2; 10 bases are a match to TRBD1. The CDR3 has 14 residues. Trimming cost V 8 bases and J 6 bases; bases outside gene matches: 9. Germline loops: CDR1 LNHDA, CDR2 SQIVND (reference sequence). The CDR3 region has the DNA TGTGCCAGTCGATCGACAGGGGGCTGGGATGGCTACACCTTC. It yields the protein CASRSTGGWDGYTF. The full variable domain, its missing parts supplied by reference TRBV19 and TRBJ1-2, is DGGITQSPKYLFRKEGQNVTLSCEQNLNHDAMYWYRQDPGQGLRLIYYSQIVNDFQKGDIAEGYSVSREKKESFPLTVTSAQKNPTAFYLCASRSTGGWDGYTFGSGTRLTVV.

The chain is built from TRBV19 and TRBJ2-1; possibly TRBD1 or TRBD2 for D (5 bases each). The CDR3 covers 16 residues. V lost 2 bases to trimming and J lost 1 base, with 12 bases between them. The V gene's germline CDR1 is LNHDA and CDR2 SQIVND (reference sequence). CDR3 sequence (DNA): TGTGCCAGTAGTATACGGCTAGCAGGGTCCTACAATGAGCAGTTCTTC. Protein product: CASSIRLAGSYNEQFF.

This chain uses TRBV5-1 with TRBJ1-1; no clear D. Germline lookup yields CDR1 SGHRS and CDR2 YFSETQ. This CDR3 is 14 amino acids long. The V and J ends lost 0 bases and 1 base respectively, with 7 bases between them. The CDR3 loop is CASSLAPGNTEAFF. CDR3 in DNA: TGCGCCAGCAGCTTGGCCCCCGGGAACACTGAAGCTTTCTTT.

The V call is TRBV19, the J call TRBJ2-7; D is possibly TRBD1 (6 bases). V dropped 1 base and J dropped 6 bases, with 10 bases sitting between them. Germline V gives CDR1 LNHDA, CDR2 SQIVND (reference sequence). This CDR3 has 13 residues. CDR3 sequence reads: CASSIGEGVEQYF. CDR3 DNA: TGTGCCAGTAGTATAGGAGAGGGGGTCGAGCAGTACTTC.

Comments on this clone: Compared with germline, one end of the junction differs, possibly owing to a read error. CDR3 DNA sequence: TGTGCTAGCAGCTTAACAGGGGGGGACGAGCAGTACTTC. Amino acid sequence: CASSLTGGDEQYF. This chain joins TRBV7-7 and TRBJ2-7, with D possibly TRBD1 on 8 matching bases. The V gene's germline CDR1 is SSHAT and CDR2 FNYEAQ (reference sequence). The CDR3 contains 13 residues.

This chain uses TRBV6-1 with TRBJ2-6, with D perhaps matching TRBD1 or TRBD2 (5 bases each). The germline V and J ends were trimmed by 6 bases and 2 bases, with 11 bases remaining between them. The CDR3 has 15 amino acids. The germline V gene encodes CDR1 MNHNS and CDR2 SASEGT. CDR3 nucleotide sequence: TGTGCCAGCAGCCCCGGGACGGCTGGGGCCAACGTCCTGACTTTC. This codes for CASSPGTAGANVLTF.

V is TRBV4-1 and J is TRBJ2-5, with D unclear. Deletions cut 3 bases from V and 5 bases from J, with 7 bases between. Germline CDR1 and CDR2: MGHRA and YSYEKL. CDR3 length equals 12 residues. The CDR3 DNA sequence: TGCGCCAGCAGCCAGGAAGGGGAGACCCAGTACTTC. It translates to CASSQEGETQYF.

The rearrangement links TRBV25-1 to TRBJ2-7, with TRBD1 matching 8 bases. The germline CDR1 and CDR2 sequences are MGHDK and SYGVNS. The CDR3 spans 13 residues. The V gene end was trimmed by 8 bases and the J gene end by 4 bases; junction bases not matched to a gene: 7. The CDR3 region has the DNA TGTGCCAGCTCCGCCAGGGGGCGGTACGAGCAGTACTTC. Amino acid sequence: CASSARGRYEQYF.

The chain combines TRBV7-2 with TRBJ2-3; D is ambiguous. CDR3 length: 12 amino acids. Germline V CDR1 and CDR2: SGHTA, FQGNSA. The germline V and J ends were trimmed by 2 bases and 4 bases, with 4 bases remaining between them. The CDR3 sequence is CASSLRADTQYF. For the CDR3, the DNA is TGTGCCAGCAGCTTAAGGGCAGATACGCAGTATTTT.

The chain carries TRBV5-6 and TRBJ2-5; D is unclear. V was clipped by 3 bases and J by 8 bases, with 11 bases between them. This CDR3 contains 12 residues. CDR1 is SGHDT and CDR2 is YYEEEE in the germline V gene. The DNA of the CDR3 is TGTGCCAGCAGCTCCGAAACCTCTACCCAGTACTTC. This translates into CASSSETSTQYF.

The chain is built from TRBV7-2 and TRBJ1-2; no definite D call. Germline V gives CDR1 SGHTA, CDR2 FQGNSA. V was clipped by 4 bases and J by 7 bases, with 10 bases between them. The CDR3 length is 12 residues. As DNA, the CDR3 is TGTGCCAGCAGCTCCTATAACGGTGGCTACACCTTC. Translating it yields CASSSYNGGYTF.

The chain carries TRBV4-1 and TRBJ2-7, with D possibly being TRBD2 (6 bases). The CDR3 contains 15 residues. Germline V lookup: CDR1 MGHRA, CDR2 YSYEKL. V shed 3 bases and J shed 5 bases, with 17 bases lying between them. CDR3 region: CASSHNTGSLDEQYF. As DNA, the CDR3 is TGCGCCAGCAGCCATAATACCGGGAGCCTCGACGAGCAGTACTTC.

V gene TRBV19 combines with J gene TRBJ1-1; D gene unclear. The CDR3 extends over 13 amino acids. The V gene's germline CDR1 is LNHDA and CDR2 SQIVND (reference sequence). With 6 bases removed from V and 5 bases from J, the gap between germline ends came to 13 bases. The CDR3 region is CASRKDLWTEAFF. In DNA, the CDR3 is TGTGCCAGTAGGAAAGACTTGTGGACTGAAGCTTTCTTT.

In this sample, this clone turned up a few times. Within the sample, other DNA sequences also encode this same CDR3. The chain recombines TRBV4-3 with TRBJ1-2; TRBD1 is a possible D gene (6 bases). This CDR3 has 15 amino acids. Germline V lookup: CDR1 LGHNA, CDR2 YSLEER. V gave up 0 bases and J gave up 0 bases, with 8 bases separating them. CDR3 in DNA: TGCGCCAGCAGCCAAGATAGGGGGTCTAACTATGGCTACACCTTC. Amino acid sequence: CASSQDRGSNYGYTF.

The CDR3 coding sequence is TGTGCCAGCAGCCTGTATAGGGGACGGCAGAACACTGAAGCTTTCTTT. Protein: CASSLYRGRQNTEAFF. The chain links TRBV5-4 to TRBJ1-1; tentative D call: TRBD1 (5 bases). Germline V gene sequence: CDR1 SGHNT, CDR2 YYREEE (reference sequence). CDR3 length: 16 residues. V lost 4 bases and J lost 1, with 17 bases in between. The full variable domain, in which reference TRBV5-4 and TRBJ1-1 provide the parts outside the CDR3, is ETGVTQSPTHLIKTRGQQVTLRCSSQSGHNTVSWYQQALGQGPQFIFQYYREEENGRGNFPPRFSGLQFPNYSSELNVNALELDDSALYLCASSLYRGRQNTEAFFGQGTRLTVV.